This T cell receptor beta chain was sequenced during a study of cytomegalovirus exposure and HLA in healthy donors. Study findings and constraints: Reported performance of the classifier showed diagnosis of cytomegalovirus status with high specificity and sensitivity.

Details on this clone: Its cognate antigen is unknown.

Germline V CDR1 and CDR2: SEHNR, FQNEAQ (reference sequence). V shed 5 bases and J 1 base; nucleotides not matched to a gene: 7. This CDR3 is 15 amino acids long. Measured with immunoSEQ multiplex PCR; TCRdb has only the in-frame clones, and not every one. Here the sample spans some 140,000 clones, roughly 87% being singletons. What was sequenced was PBMCs. This clonotype was sampled from a young woman in good health and CMV-seropositive. This chain links TRBV7-9 with TRBJ1-2; 7 bases fit TRBD1. In DNA form, the CDR3 reads TGTGCCAGCAGCAGGGAACAGGGGATTAACTATGGCTACACCTTC. Translating it yields CASSREQGINYGYTF.